The clone carrying this T cell receptor (beta chain) has just one count. The target antigen is unknown. This entry comes from a study of radiotherapy plus CTLA-4 blockade in lung cancer. Broader study findings: Alongside interferon-beta, early blood T cell clone dynamics were reportedly the best predictor of response.

The method was immunoSEQ multiplex PCR; TCRdb's version includes in-frame clones alone and lacks a portion of them. Here the sample spans just under 60,000 clones, less than 75% being singletons. This receptor was identified in a human donor with non-small cell lung cancer whose response to radiotherapy plus ipilimumab could not be evaluated. The sequencing used peripheral blood, collected from a patient treated with radiotherapy plus ipilimumab.

The CDR3 here is CASRKSLAGSTDTQYF. Written as DNA, the CDR3 is TGTGCCAGCCGAAAAAGTCTAGCGGGTAGCACAGATACGCAGTATTTT. V usage is TRBV2 and J usage is TRBJ2-3; TRBD2 matches at 8 bases. The CDR3 runs to 16 residues. V lost 8 bases, J lost 0 bases, and 10 bases stayed unmatched. The germline V gene has CDR1 SNHLY and CDR2 FYNNEI.